Shown below are 7 T cell receptor beta chains from a single sample sequenced in a study of cytomegalovirus exposure and HLA in healthy donors. The PCR made use of 60 Vbeta and 13 Jbeta primers. TCRdb's copy holds only in-frame clones and misses some; the assay was immunoSEQ multiplex PCR. The table lists around 130,000 clones, around 8.5% of them singletons, with 5% to 6% in the top ten. The sequenced material came from PBMCs. The receptors come from a middle-aged man in good health and CMV-seronegative.

V and J are TRBV5-6 and TRBJ2-5; the D gene is possibly TRBD2 (7 bases). The J call may not be correct, given that the DNA end is closer to TRBJ2-7. There are 13 residues in the CDR3. Germline loops: CDR1 SGHDT, CDR2 YYEEEE. CDR3 sequence: CASSLGGGYEQYF. The CDR3, as DNA: TGTGCCAGCAGTTTAGGGGGGGGTTACGAGCAGTACTTC.

Only a few counts were recorded for this clone. The CDR3 DNA reads TGTGCCAGCAGCCCCAGGCTGACCTCCCCAGCTAGCACAGATACGCAGTATTTT. It translates to CASSPRLTSPASTDTQYF. The V call is TRBV5-6, the J call TRBJ2-3; D ambiguous. The CDR3 covers 18 residues. The V gene's germline CDR1 is SGHDT and CDR2 YYEEEE. V lost 4 bases to trimming and J lost 0 bases, with 21 bases between them.

V gene TRBV18 combines with J gene TRBJ2-2; D perhaps matches TRBD2 (6 bases). This CDR3 region has 17 residues. The V and J ends lost 0 bases and 0 bases respectively, with 11 bases between them. Germline lookup yields CDR1 KGHSH and CDR2 LQKENI. The CDR3 region has the DNA TGTGCCAGCTCACCACCGAGAGGAGGGGCGAACACCGGGGAGCTGTTTTTT. Protein: CASSPPRGGANTGELFF.

V usage is TRBV28 and J usage is TRBJ2-5, with 9 bases identical to TRBD1. V lost 1 base and J lost 5; bases outside the gene matches: 11. CDR3 length equals 17 residues. In germline, CDR1 is MDHEN, CDR2 SYDVKM. The CDR3 here is CASSLYRGRVLGETQYF. The CDR3 region has the DNA TGTGCCAGCAGTTTATACAGGGGGCGTGTGTTGGGGGAGACCCAGTACTTC.

The rearrangement joins TRBV2 to TRBJ2-2; 13 bases match TRBD2. V trimming: 10 bases; J trimming: 6 bases; junction bases outside the gene matches: 5. The CDR3 is made up of 14 amino acids. Germline V CDR1 and CDR2: SNHLY, FYNNEI. CDR3 nucleotides: TGTGCCATGGGGACTAGCGGGGCGGCCGGGGAGCTGTTTTTT. It is translated as CAMGTSGAAGELFF.

As for this clone: The CDR3 does not end in the conserved phenylalanine or tryptophan, so this is likely a read error. Because the CDR3's place on the DNA is in doubt, the DNA is left out and the CDR3 is given as listed by TCRdb. The rearrangement links TRBV6-5 to TRBJ1-5; the table calls TRBD1, which could not be checked here. Germline V gene lookup returns CDR1 MNHEY and CDR2 SVGAGI. The CDR3 is 12 amino acids long, termini counted. This CDR3 reads CASSPGIGPKHL.

The rearrangement uses TRBV28 and TRBJ2-3, with no clear D. Germline CDR1 is MDHEN and CDR2 is SYDVKM. The CDR3 loop spans 16 amino acids. V was pared by 3 bases and J by 2 bases, with 15 bases between. CDR3 nucleotide sequence: TGTGCCAGCAGTTTGGAGAGCCTATTAGCCACAGATACGCAGTATTTT. It specifies CASSLESLLATDTQYF.